A selection of T cell receptor beta chains follows, all from one sample in a study of shared clonotypes between healthy human individuals. TCRdb's copy holds only in-frame clones and misses some; the assay was immunoSEQ multiplex PCR. This sample has approximately 1.5 million clones, with 98% found just once. Sequencing was performed on naive CD4+ T cells sorted from blood. These receptors came from a man under 40 in good health. CDR3s include the opening cysteine and the closing phenylalanine or tryptophan. The D gene is left open where the match is weak. A clone size is listed for some rows: how often the clone was seen (once, few, many), or a class if it is expanded.

-	TRBV18	TRBJ1-5	-	CASSPNQRVQPQHF	TGTGCCAGCTCACCAAACCAAAGGGTTCAGCCCCAGCATTTT
TRBD1	TRBV6-5	TRBJ2-7	-	CASSYGVQGLHEQYF	TGTGCCAGCAGTTACGGAGTACAGGGGTTGCACGAGCAGTACTTC
TRBD2	TRBV6-5	TRBJ2-1	-	CASSRGTSEDEQFF	TGTGCCAGCAGTCGAGGGACTAGCGAGGATGAGCAGTTCTTC
TRBD1	TRBV19	TRBJ1-2	-	CASSRIQGAGYGYTF	TGTGCCAGTAGTAGGATCCAGGGGGCCGGCTATGGCTACACCTTC
-	TRBV28	TRBJ2-1	-	CASSLGRDNEQFF	TGTGCCAGCAGTTTAGGGCGGGACAATGAGCAGTTCTTC
-	TRBV7-2	TRBJ2-2	-	CASSERLVAIPRELFF	TGTGCCAGCAGCGAAAGACTAGTCGCGATACCTCGGGAGCTGTTTTTT
-	TRBV4-2	TRBJ2-7	-	CASSQGLADSEQYF	TGTGCCAGCAGCCAAGGGCTAGCAGACTCCGAGCAGTACTTC
TRBD1	TRBV6-1	TRBJ1-4	-	CASSGNRGRIDEKLFF	TGTGCCAGCAGTGGAAACAGGGGGCGCATAGATGAAAAACTGTTTTTT
TRBD2	TRBV10-3	TRBJ2-7	-	CAIRATSGSYEQYF	TGTGCCATCAGGGCGACTAGCGGGAGTTACGAGCAGTACTTC
-	TRBV7-3	TRBJ1-3	-	CASSLHGPSGNTIYF	TGTGCCAGCAGCTTACATGGGCCCTCTGGAAACACCATATATTTT
TRBD1	TRBV7-9	TRBJ1-1	-	CASSLGTGVATEAFF	TGTGCCAGCAGCTTAGGGACAGGGGTGGCCACTGAAGCTTTCTTT
-	TRBV6-4	TRBJ2-7	once	CANSYEQYF	TGTGCCAACTCCTACGAGCAGTACTTC
-	TRBV2	TRBJ1-5	-	CASSPDRRNQPQHF	TGTGCCAGCAGTCCGGACAGAAGGAATCAGCCCCAGCATTTT
-	TRBV2	TRBJ1-5	-	CASSVAGLNQPQHF	TGTGCCAGCAGTGTCGCGGGGCTCAATCAGCCCCAGCATTTT
-	TRBV27	TRBJ1-2	-	CASRTPPGHSDYTF	TGTGCCAGCCGCACTCCCCCGGGGCATTCTGACTACACCTTC
-	TRBV5-1	TRBJ1-5	-	CASSATGFSQPQHF	TGCGCCAGCAGCGCCACAGGGTTCAGTCAGCCCCAGCATTTT
-	TRBV2	TRBJ1-1	-	CASNSLQAFLSNTEAFF	TGTGCCAGCAATTCGCTACAGGCGTTCTTATCGAACACTGAAGCTTTCTTT
TRBD2	TRBV6-4	TRBJ2-2	-	CASSREGSGSSNTGELFF	TGTGCCAGCAGCCGTGAGGGTAGCGGGAGTTCGAACACCGGGGAGCTGTTTTTT
TRBD2	TRBV5-4	TRBJ2-3	-	CASSLVLAGGRRLTDTQYF	TGTGCCAGCAGCTTGGTTCTAGCGGGAGGGCGGAGGCTCACAGATACGCAGTATTTT
TRBD1	TRBV7-3	TRBJ2-7	-	CASSPGTVPYEQYF	TGTGCCAGCAGCCCGGGGACAGTTCCCTACGAGCAGTACTTC